Listed below are T cell receptor beta chains from one sample, sequenced in a study of breast tumors, draining lymph nodes, adjacent tissues. Via MiXCR, TCRdb re-called the multiplex PCR reads, giving one row per CDR3 protein. Here the sample spans around 230,000 distinct CDR3 sequences, approximately 30% being singletons. Sequencing was performed on axillary lymph node tissue. Every receptor here comes from a female donor with breast cancer. Some clones in this sample may be carry-over from other donors' samples. Both conserved end residues are part of each CDR3. Fields, in order: J gene, V gene, clone size, D gene, CDR3 protein, CDR3 DNA. D genes are given only for firm matches. Clone size is shown for a subset of rows, as once, few, many or a class of expanded clone.

TRBJ1-6	TRBV30	many	NA	CAWSVTDASSPLHF	TGTGCCTGGAGTGTGACCGACGCTTCTTCACCCCTCCACTTT
TRBJ2-5	TRBV12-3/TRBV12-4	many	TRBD2	CASSQIAGQETQYF	TGTGCCAGCAGTCAAATAGCGGGACAAGAGACCCAGTACTTC
TRBJ1-5	TRBV6-2/TRBV6-3	few	NA	CASSHSASNQPQHF	TGTGCCAGCAGTCACTCGGCCAGCAATCAGCCCCAGCATTTT
TRBJ2-7	TRBV11-1	many	TRBD1	CAREGQLLRLQYF	TGTGCCAGAGAGGGACAGCTCCTACGATTGCAGTACTTC
TRBJ2-7	TRBV6-6	many	NA	CASSHSTPYEQYF	TGTGCCAGCAGTCACTCGACTCCCTACGAGCAGTACTTC
TRBJ2-1	TRBV2	many	NA	CASAPPSSNEQFF	TGTGCCAGCGCGCCACCTTCCTCCAATGAGCAGTTCTTC
TRBJ2-1	TRBV3-1	NA	NA	CASSQGSSARGQFF	TGTGCCAGCAGCCAAGGTTCCTCGGCTAGAGGGCAGTTCTTC
TRBJ2-7	TRBV19	many	TRBD2	CASSSSGIYEQYF	TGTGCCAGTAGTTCTAGCGGCATCTACGAGCAGTACTTC
TRBJ2-3	TRBV20-1	many	NA	CSAGGTQYF	TGCAGTGCTGGGGGTACGCAGTATTTT
TRBJ1-6	TRBV30	NA	NA	CAWSVGGSGDSPLHF	TGTGCCTGGAGTGTCGGCGGGTCCGGGGACTCACCCCTCCACTTT
TRBJ2-4	TRBV6-2/TRBV6-3	NA	TRBD1	CASRGDSSNQYF	TGTGCCAGCAGAGGGGACAGTAGCAATCAGTACTTC
TRBJ1-4	TRBV9	many	NA	CASSPGSPLGRDEKLFF	TGTGCCAGCAGTCCAGGGAGCCCTTTGGGGCGGGATGAAAAACTGTTTTTT
TRBJ1-6	TRBV7-2	many	TRBD1	CASSAQGQGFSYNSPLHF	TGTGCCAGCAGCGCGCAGGGACAGGGGTTTTCCTATAATTCACCCCTCCACTTT
TRBJ2-7	TRBV6-1	many	NA	CASRGGRGDLNYEQYF	TGTGCCAGCAGAGGTGGGAGGGGGGACCTTAACTACGAGCAGTACTTC
TRBJ2-3	TRBV2	many	TRBD1	CATSDRVGTDTQYF	TGTGCCACTTCGGACAGGGTCGGCACAGATACGCAGTATTTT
TRBJ2-1	TRBV11-2	many	TRBD2	CASSFSGRGEQFF	TGTGCCAGCAGTTTTAGCGGGAGGGGGGAGCAGTTCTTC
TRBJ2-1	TRBV5-1	many	TRBD2	CASSLAAGVIDEQFF	TGCGCCAGCAGCTTGGCTGCGGGAGTGATAGATGAGCAGTTCTTC
TRBJ2-6	TRBV7-6	NA	TRBD2	CASSLGLAAGANVLTF	TGTGCCAGCAGCTTAGGCCTAGCGGCTGGGGCCAACGTCCTGACTTTC
TRBJ2-7	TRBV28	NA	NA	CASNRSPSSYEQYF	TGTGCCAGCAACAGGAGCCCCAGCTCCTACGAGCAGTACTTC
TRBJ2-3	TRBV5-4	many	TRBD2	CASSLYMLAGVADTQYF	TGTGCCAGCAGCTTGTATATGCTAGCGGGAGTAGCAGATACGCAGTATTTT
TRBJ1-6	TRBV20-1	NA	NA	CSARDPRGGNQPLHF	TGCAGTGCTAGAGATCCTCGGGGAGGCAATCAGCCCCTCCACTTT
TRBJ1-5	TRBV6-1	many	NA	CASSEGPSPQHF	TGTGCCAGCAGTGAAGGTCCATCGCCCCAGCATTTT
TRBJ2-1	TRBV29-1	NA	NA	CSFNGDSYNEQFF	TGCAGCTTCAACGGGGACTCCTACAATGAGCAGTTCTTC
TRBJ1-6	TRBV4-3	many	TRBD1	CASSLGDSRNSPLHF	TGCGCCAGCAGCCTAGGGGACAGCCGAAATTCACCCCTCCACTTT
TRBJ2-1	TRBV24-1	NA	TRBD2	CATSDRGTSGSNNEQFF	TGTGCCACCAGTGATAGAGGGACTAGCGGGAGTAACAATGAGCAGTTCTTC
TRBJ1-6	TRBV3-1	many	NA	CASSQGGWSPLHF	TGTGCCAGCAGCCAAGGTGGTTGGTCACCCCTCCACTTT
TRBJ1-5	TRBV5-1	many	NA	CASSLGLSGPQHF	TGCGCCAGCAGCTTGGGATTATCCGGACCCCAGCATTTT
TRBJ2-1	TRBV7-8	many	NA	CASSPIKTRKYNEQFF	TGTGCCAGCAGCCCGATAAAAACGCGGAAGTACAATGAGCAGTTCTTC
TRBJ1-1	TRBV7-3	NA	NA	CASSLQSMNTEAFF	TGTGCCAGCAGCCTACAGTCAATGAACACTGAAGCTTTCTTT
TRBJ2-3	TRBV27	few	NA	CASSLGGARADTQYF	TGTGCCAGCAGTTTAGGGGGGGCTAGGGCAGATACGCAGTATTTT
TRBJ2-3	TRBV4-3	many	TRBD2	CASSQYFETSGSPGTDTQYF	TGCGCCAGCAGCCAATACTTCGAGACTAGCGGGAGTCCGGGCACAGATACGCAGTATTTT
TRBJ1-2	TRBV6-2/TRBV6-3	NA	NA	CASTTRGYYGYTF	TGTGCCAGCACCACCCGGGGGTACTATGGCTACACCTTC
TRBJ2-5	TRBV7-3	many	TRBD2	CASSETSGSGETQYF	TGTGCCAGCAGCGAGACTAGCGGGAGTGGAGAGACCCAGTACTTC
TRBJ2-6	TRBV7-9	many	NA	CASSGANVLTF	TGTGCCAGCTCTGGGGCCAACGTCCTGACTTTC
TRBJ2-7	TRBV9	many	NA	CASSVRGGGYYEQYF	TGTGCCAGCAGCGTAAGGGGAGGGGGGTACTACGAGCAGTACTTC
TRBJ2-5	TRBV2	many	NA	CASSLTSTQYF	TGTGCCAGCAGTCTTACCTCAACCCAGTACTTC